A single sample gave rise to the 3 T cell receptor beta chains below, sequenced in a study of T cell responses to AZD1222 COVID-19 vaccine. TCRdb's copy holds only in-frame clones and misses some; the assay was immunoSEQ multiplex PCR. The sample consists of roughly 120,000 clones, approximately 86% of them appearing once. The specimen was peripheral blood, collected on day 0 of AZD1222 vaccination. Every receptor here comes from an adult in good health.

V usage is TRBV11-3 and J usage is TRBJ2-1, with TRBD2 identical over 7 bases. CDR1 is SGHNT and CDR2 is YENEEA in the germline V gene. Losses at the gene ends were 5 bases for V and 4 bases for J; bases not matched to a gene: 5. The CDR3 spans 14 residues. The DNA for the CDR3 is TGTGCCAGCAGCGCGACTAGCCTGTACAATGAGCAGTTCTTC. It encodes CASSATSLYNEQFF.

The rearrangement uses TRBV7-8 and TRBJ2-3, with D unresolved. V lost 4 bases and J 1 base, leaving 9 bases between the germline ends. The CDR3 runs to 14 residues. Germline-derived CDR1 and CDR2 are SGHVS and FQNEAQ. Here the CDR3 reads CASSSIRGTDTQYF. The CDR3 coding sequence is TGTGCCAGCAGCTCGATCCGTGGCACAGATACGCAGTATTTT.

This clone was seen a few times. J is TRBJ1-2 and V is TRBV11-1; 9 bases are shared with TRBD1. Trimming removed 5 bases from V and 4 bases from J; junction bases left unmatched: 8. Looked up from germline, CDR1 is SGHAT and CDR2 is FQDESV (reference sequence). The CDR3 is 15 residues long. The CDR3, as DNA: TGTGCCAGCAGCCATGGACAGGGGTTGATCTATGGCTACACCTTC. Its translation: CASSHGQGLIYGYTF.